This entry describes one TCR beta chain. In the authors' workflow: Scientists estimated how many nucleated cells there were by amplifying reference gene primers. The assay was immunoSEQ multiplex PCR, and TCRdb's table has in-frame clones only and misses some. For V, J and clone size, that table is used; D and trimming come from the DNA. The repertoire holds around 100,000 clones, with 91% as singletons. This sample stems from a study of blood T cell repertoires in COVID-19. Study information: Acute-phase and convalescent COVID-19 samples originated in the United States, Italy and Spain. Nucleic acid was either cDNA or gDNA, and it came from T cells, B-cell-depleted T cells, or PBMCs.

CDR3 length: 12 residues. V lost 3 bases, J lost 7 bases, and 6 bases lay in between. Germline V gene lookup returns CDR1 SEHNR and CDR2 FQNEAQ (reference sequence). The specimen sequenced was peripheral blood. The J gene is TRBJ1-4, the V gene TRBV7-9, with TRBD1 as a possible D gene (5 bases). This TCR was recovered from a human donor with active COVID-19. The donor label of this sample is uncertain. CDR3 DNA: TGTGCCAGCAGCTTTAGGGGTGAAAAACTGTTTTTT. Translated, it gives CASSFRGEKLFF.